Each of the 19 T cell receptor beta chains below was sequenced from the same sample in a study of cytomegalovirus exposure and HLA in healthy donors. PCR used 60 Vbeta primers and 13 Jbeta primers. Measured with immunoSEQ multiplex PCR; TCRdb has only the in-frame clones, and not every one. The sample has about 140,000 clones, 78% seen once. The specimen sequenced was PBMCs. Receptors originate from a female donor in good health and CMV-seronegative.

The rearrangement joins TRBV28 to TRBJ1-5; 9 bases fit TRBD1. Germline CDR1 MDHEN, CDR2 SYDVKM. The CDR3 is made up of 16 amino acids. The V gene end was trimmed by 5 bases and the J gene end by 0 bases; junction bases not matched to a gene: 5. This CDR3 is CASSALQGASNQPQHF. The CDR3 nucleotides read TGTGCCAGCAGTGCGCTACAGGGGGCTAGCAATCAGCCCCAGCATTTT.

This sequence joins TRBV19 and TRBJ2-5, with 12 nucleotides matching TRBD2. The germline V gene has CDR1 LNHDA and CDR2 SQIVND (reference sequence). The CDR3 has 15 residues. V trimming: 4 bases; J trimming: 5 bases; junction bases outside the gene matches: 5. The CDR3 here is CASSTGLAGRETQYF. In nucleotides, the CDR3 is TGTGCCAGTAGTACTGGACTAGCGGGAAGGGAGACCCAGTACTTC.

The chain combines TRBV28 with TRBJ2-3, with 7 bases identical to TRBD2. V lost 6 bases and J lost 4; bases outside the gene matches: 7. Germline V gene data show CDR1 as MDHEN and CDR2 as SYDVKM. The CDR3 has 14 residues. As DNA, the CDR3 is TGTGCCAGCAGCATCACGGGAGGTCCAGATACGCAGTATTTT. Translating it yields CASSITGGPDTQYF.

The chain joins TRBV4-2 to TRBJ2-3; the match to TRBD2 covers 8 bases. V shed 1 base and J 5 bases; nucleotides not matched to a gene: 5. There are 15 residues in the CDR3. Germline lookup yields CDR1 LGHNA and CDR2 YNFKEQ. CDR3 DNA sequence: TGTGCCAGCAGCCAAGCGGGAGGGACGGAAGATACGCAGTATTTT. This codes for CASSQAGGTEDTQYF.

V and J are TRBV5-1 and TRBJ2-1; the D gene is possibly TRBD1 (7 bases). Looked up from germline, CDR1 is SGHRS and CDR2 is YFSETQ. This CDR3 comprises 14 residues. Trimming pared 1 base from V and 7 bases from J, leaving 12 bases between. CDR3: CASSLPRGRNEQFF. In DNA form, the CDR3 reads TGCGCCAGCAGCTTGCCCAGGGGGAGGAATGAGCAGTTCTTC.

This chain connects TRBV5-1 to TRBJ2-7; TRBD1 might be the D (6 bases). Germline values: CDR1 SGHRS, CDR2 YFSETQ. This CDR3 is built from 14 residues. Trimming removed 0 bases at V and 6 bases at J, with 13 bases between. The CDR3 region has the DNA TGCGCCAGCAGCTTGGGACAGGTAGTTCGCGAGCAGTACTTC. Amino acids: CASSLGQVVREQYF.

The chain couples TRBV27 to TRBJ2-1, with TRBD2 matching 11 bases. With 8 bases clipped from V and 7 bases from J, the junction kept 25 bases outside the gene matches. This CDR3 region has 20 residues. The germline gives CDR1 MNHEY, CDR2 SMNVEV (reference sequence). The CDR3 nucleotides are TGTGCCAGCTCTCCCCCACCCTTAACTAGCGGGAGTGCCCTGGGTAATGAGCAGTTCTTC. It specifies CASSPPPLTSGSALGNEQFF.

This sequence joins TRBV10-3 and TRBJ1-3, with D possibly TRBD1 on 5 matching bases. The CDR3 length is 13 residues. Trimming took 10 bases from V and 0 from J, leaving 10 bases between them. CDR1 is ENHRY and CDR2 is SYGVKD in the germline V gene. Written as DNA, the CDR3 is TGTGCCACCGGGGGAAGCTCTGGAAACACCATATATTTT. Translation gives CATGGSSGNTIYF.

The V gene is TRBV10-3, the J gene TRBJ2-5; 8 bases align to TRBD1. Germline V CDR1 and CDR2: ENHRY, SYGVKD. V shed 6 bases and J 3 bases; nucleotides not matched to a gene: 3. This CDR3 comprises 13 residues. DNA for the CDR3: TGTGCCATCAGCGGGACAGGAGAAGAGACCCAGTACTTC. It specifies CAISGTGEETQYF.

This clone was seen a few times. The V gene is TRBV4-1, the J gene TRBJ1-1; no firm D call. The CDR3 is made up of 16 amino acids. Germline lookup yields CDR1 MGHRA and CDR2 YSYEKL. V lost 0 bases and J lost 1, with 12 bases in between. For the CDR3, the DNA is TGCGCCAGCAGCCAAGATTTGCAGTTGGCGAACACTGAAGCTTTCTTT. Its translation is CASSQDLQLANTEAFF.

This clone occurred a few times. This chain links TRBV29-1 with TRBJ1-2, with 7 bases matching TRBD1. Germline V CDR1 and CDR2: SQVTM, ANQGSEA. The V and J ends lost 8 bases and 4 bases, in that order; junction bases with no gene match: 7. The CDR3 sequence is 12 residues long. For the CDR3, the DNA is TGCAGCACTTGGGACAGCCTCTATGGCTACACCTTC. It yields the protein CSTWDSLYGYTF. The full variable domain, with the rest looked up from reference TRBV29-1 and TRBJ1-2, is SAVISQKPSRDICQRGTSLTIQCQVDSQVTMMFWYRQQPGQSLTLIATANQGSEATYESGFVIDKFPISRPNLTFSTLTVSNMSPEDSSIYLCSTWDSLYGYTFGSGTRLTVV.

The chain couples TRBV30 to TRBJ1-1; 7 bases are shared with TRBD1. CDR3 size: 12 residues. Losses at the gene ends were 5 bases for V and 6 bases for J; bases not matched to a gene: 6. The V gene's germline CDR1 is GTSNPN and CDR2 SVGIG (reference sequence). The CDR3 nucleotides are TGTGCCTGGTTACTTGACAGGGCTGAAGCTTTCTTT. Translating gives CAWLLDRAEAFF.

A few counts support this clone. The J gene is TRBJ1-2, the V gene TRBV30, with 9 bases identical to TRBD1. Germline V gene data show CDR1 as GTSNPN and CDR2 as SVGIG (reference sequence). The CDR3 totals 14 residues. The V and J ends lost 3 bases and 8 bases, in that order; junction bases with no gene match: 10. The CDR3 loop is CAWSPDRGSMGYTF. The CDR3 region has the DNA TGTGCCTGGAGCCCGGACAGGGGATCCATGGGCTACACCTTC.

This sequence joins TRBV5-4 and TRBJ2-2; 7 nucleotides align to TRBD2. V was clipped by 1 base and J by 2 bases; unmatched bases: 5. There are 16 residues in the CDR3. The germline gives CDR1 SGHNT, CDR2 YYREEE (reference sequence). The CDR3 sequence is CASSLKGTTNTGELFF. The CDR3 DNA sequence: TGTGCCAGCAGCTTGAAGGGGACTACTAACACCGGGGAGCTGTTTTTT.

CDR3 amino acids: CASSLSQGVQETQYF. The CDR3, as DNA: TGTGCCAGCAGTTTATCTCAGGGGGTCCAAGAGACCCAGTACTTC. V and J are TRBV27 and TRBJ2-5; 7 positions agree with TRBD1. With 0 bases clipped from V and 1 base from J, the junction kept 2 bases outside the gene matches. The germline gives CDR1 MNHEY, CDR2 SMNVEV (reference sequence). The CDR3 length is 15 residues.

The chain carries TRBV28 and TRBJ1-5; tentative D call: TRBD1 (5 bases). The CDR3 sequence is 13 residues long. Germline CDR1 is MDHEN and CDR2 is SYDVKM. The V end was cut by 8 bases, the J end by 6 bases, with 14 bases between. CDR3 DNA: TGTGCCAGCGGATCAGGGAGGGTTCAGCCCCAGCATTTT. Translation gives CASGSGRVQPQHF.

The rearrangement uses TRBV5-1 and TRBJ2-7; 7 nucleotides align to TRBD1. From germline, CDR1 is SGHRS and CDR2 YFSETQ. The CDR3 has 15 residues. The V segment lost 4 bases and the J segment 0 bases; nucleotides outside the gene matches: 7. CDR3 bases: TGCGCCAGCAGCCCGGACAGGAGGAGCTCCTACGAGCAGTACTTC. As protein: CASSPDRRSSYEQYF.

The V gene is TRBV28, the J gene TRBJ1-5; D perhaps matches TRBD1 (6 bases). The CDR3 length is 15 residues. Trimming pared 3 bases from V and 3 bases from J, leaving 12 bases between. Germline CDR1 and CDR2: MDHEN and SYDVKM. The CDR3 sequence is CASSFGWTDNQPQHF. The CDR3 nucleotides are TGTGCCAGCAGTTTTGGTTGGACAGACAATCAGCCCCAGCATTTT.

The CDR3 DNA reads as TGTGCCAGCACCCCAACCACTAGTCTTTACAATGAGCAGTTCTTC. Encoded protein: CASTPTTSLYNEQFF. The chain couples TRBV6-1 to TRBJ2-1, with a weak D call TRBD2 (5 bases). Germline-derived CDR1 and CDR2 are MNHNS and SASEGT. The length of the CDR3 is 15 residues. V gave up 7 bases and J gave up 4 bases, with 17 bases separating them.